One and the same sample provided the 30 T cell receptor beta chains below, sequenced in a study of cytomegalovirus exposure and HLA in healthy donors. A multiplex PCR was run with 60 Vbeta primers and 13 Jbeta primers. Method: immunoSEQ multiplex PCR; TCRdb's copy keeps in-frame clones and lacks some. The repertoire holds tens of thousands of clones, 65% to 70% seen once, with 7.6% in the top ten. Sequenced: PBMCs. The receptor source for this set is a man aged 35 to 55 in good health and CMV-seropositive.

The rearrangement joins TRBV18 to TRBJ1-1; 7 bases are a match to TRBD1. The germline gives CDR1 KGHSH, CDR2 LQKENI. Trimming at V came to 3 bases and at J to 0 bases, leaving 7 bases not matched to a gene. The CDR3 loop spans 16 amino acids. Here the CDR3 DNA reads TGTGCCAGCTCACCCCTAGAGGGGGCCCTGAACACTGAAGCTTTCTTT. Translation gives CASSPLEGALNTEAFF.

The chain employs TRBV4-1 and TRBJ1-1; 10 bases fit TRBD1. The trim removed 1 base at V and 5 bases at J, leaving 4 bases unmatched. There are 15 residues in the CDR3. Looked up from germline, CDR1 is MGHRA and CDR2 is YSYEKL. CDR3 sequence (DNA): TGCGCCAGCAGCCAAGTCGACAGGGGGCTGACTGAAGCTTTCTTT. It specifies CASSQVDRGLTEAFF.

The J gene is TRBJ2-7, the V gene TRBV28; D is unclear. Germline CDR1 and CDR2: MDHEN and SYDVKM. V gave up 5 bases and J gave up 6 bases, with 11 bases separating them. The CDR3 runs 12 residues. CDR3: CASSPLRGEQYF. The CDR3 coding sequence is TGTGCCAGCAGTCCCCTCAGAGGCGAGCAGTACTTC.

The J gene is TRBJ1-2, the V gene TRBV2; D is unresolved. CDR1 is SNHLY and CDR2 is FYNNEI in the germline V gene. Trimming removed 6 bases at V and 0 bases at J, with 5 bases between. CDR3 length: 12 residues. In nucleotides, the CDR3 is TGTGCCAGCAGACTTTCTAACTATGGCTACACCTTC. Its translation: CASRLSNYGYTF.

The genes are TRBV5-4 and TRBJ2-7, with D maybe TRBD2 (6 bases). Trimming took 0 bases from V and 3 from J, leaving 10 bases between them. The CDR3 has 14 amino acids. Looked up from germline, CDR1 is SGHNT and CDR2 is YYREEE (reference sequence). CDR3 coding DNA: TGTGCCAGCAGCTTGGTAGCGGATGACTACGAGCAGTACTTC. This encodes CASSLVADDYEQYF.

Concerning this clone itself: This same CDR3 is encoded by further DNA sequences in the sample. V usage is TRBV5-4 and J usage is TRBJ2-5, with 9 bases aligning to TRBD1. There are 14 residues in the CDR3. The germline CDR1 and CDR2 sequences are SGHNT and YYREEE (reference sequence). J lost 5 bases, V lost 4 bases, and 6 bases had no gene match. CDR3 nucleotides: TGTGCCAGCAGCCCACAGGGGGCGGTGGAGACCCAGTACTTC. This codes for CASSPQGAVETQYF. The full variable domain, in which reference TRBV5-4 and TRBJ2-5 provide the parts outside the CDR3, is ETGVTQSPTHLIKTRGQQVTLRCSSQSGHNTVSWYQQALGQGPQFIFQYYREEENGRGNFPPRFSGLQFPNYSSELNVNALELDDSALYLCASSPQGAVETQYFGPGTRLLVL.

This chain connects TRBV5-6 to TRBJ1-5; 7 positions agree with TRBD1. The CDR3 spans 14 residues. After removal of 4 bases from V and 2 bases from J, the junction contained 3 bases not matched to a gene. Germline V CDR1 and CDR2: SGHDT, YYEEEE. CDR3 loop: CASSVTGGNQPQHF. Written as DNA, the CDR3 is TGTGCCAGCAGCGTTACAGGGGGCAATCAGCCCCAGCATTTT. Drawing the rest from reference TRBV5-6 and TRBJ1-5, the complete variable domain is DAGVTQSPTHLIKTRGQQVTLRCSPKSGHDTVSWYQQALGQGPQFIFQYYEEEERQRGNFPDRFSGHQFPNYSSELNVNALLLGDSALYLCASSVTGGNQPQHFGDGTRLSIL.

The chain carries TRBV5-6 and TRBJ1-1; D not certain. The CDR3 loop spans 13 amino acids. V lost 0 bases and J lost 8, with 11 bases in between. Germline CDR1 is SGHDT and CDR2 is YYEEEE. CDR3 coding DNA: TGTGCCAGCAGCTTGGCCGGTCCGGGGGAAGCTTTCTTT. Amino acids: CASSLAGPGEAFF.

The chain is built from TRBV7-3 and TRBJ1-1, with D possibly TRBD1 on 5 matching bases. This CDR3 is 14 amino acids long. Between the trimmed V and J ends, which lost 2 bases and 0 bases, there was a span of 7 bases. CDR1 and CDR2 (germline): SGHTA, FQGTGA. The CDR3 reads CASSLAGVNTEAFF. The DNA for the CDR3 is TGTGCCAGCAGCTTAGCGGGGGTGAACACTGAAGCTTTCTTT.

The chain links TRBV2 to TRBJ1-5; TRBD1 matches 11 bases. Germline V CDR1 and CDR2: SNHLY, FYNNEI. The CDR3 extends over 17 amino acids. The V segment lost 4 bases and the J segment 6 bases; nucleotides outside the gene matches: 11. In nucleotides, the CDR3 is TGTGCCAGCAGTGGCCCCCCCGGACAGGGGGCCGTTCAGCCCCAGCATTTT. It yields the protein CASSGPPGQGAVQPQHF.

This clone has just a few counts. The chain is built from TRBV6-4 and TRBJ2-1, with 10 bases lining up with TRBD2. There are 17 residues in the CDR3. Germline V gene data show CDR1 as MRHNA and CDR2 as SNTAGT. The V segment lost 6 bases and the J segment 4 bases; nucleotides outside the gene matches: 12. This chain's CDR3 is CASRPILAGARYNEQFF. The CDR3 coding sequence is TGTGCCAGCAGGCCCATTCTAGCGGGAGCTCGGTACAATGAGCAGTTCTTC.

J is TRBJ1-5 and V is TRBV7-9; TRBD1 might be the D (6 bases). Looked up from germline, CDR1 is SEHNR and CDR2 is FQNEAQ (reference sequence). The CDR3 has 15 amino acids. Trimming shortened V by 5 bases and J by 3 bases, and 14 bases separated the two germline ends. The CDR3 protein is CASSLQGSVNQPQHF. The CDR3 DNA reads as TGTGCCAGCAGCCTACAGGGAAGCGTCAATCAGCCCCAGCATTTT.

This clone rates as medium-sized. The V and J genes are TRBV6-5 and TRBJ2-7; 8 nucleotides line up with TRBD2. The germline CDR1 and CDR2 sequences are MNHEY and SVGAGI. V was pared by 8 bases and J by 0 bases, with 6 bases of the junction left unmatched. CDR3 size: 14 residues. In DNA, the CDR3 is TGTGCCAGCTCCAGCGGGAGCGGCTCCTACGAGCAGTACTTC. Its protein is CASSSGSGSYEQYF.

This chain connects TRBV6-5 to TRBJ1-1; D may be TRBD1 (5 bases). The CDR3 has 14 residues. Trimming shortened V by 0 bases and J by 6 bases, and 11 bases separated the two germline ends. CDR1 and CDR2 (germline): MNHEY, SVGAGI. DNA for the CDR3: TGTGCCAGCAGTTACTCGACCTGGGGCGCTGAAGCTTTCTTT. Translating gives CASSYSTWGAEAFF.

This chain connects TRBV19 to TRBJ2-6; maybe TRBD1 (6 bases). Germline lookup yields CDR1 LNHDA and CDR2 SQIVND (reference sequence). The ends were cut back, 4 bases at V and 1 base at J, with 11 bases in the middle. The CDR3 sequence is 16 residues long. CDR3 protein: CASSKQQGSGANVLTF. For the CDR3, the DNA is TGTGCCAGTAGTAAACAACAGGGTTCTGGGGCCAACGTCCTGACTTTC.

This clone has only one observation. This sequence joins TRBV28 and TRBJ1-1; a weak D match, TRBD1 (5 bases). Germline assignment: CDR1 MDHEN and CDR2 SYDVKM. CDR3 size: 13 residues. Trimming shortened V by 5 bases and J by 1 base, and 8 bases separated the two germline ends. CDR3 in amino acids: CASSDSWNTEAFF. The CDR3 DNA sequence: TGTGCCAGCAGTGACAGCTGGAACACTGAAGCTTTCTTT.

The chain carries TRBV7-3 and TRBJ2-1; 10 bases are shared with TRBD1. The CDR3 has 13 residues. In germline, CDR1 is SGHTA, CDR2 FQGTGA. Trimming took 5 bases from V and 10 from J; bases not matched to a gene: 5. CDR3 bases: TGTGCCAGCAGCCCCCAGGACAGGGGGGAGCAGTTCTTC. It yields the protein CASSPQDRGEQFF.

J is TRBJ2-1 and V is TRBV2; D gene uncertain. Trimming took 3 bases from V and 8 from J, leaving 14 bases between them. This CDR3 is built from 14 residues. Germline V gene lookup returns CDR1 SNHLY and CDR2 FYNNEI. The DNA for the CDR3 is TGTGCCAGCAGTGACGGCAGGATCATCTATGAGCAGTTCTTC. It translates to CASSDGRIIYEQFF. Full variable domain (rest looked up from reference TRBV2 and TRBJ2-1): EPEVTQTPSHQVTQMGQEVILRCVPISNHLYFYWYRQILGQKVEFLVSFYNNEISEKSEIFDDQFSVERPDGSNFTLKIRSTKLEDSAMYFCASSDGRIIYEQFFGPGTRLTVL.

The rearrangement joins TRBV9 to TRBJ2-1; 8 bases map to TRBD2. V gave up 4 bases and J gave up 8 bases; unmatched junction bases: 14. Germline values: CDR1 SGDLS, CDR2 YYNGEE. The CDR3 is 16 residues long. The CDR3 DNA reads TGTGCCAGCAGCTCCCCCGGGACTAGGTCTTTCCATGAGCAGTTCTTC. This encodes CASSSPGTRSFHEQFF.

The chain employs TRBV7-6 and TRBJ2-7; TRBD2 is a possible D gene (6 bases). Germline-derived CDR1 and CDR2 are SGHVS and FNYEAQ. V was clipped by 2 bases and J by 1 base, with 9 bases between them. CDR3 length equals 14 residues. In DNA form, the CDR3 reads TGTGCCAGCAGCTTATCGGAGGGATCCTACGAGCAGTACTTC. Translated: CASSLSEGSYEQYF.

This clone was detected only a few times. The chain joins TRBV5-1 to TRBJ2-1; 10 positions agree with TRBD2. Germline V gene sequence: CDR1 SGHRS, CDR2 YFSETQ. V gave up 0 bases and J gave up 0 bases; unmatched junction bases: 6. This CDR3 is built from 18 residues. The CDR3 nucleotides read TGCGCCAGCAGCTTGGGGGGGAGCGGGAGGGCCTCCTACAATGAGCAGTTCTTC. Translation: CASSLGGSGRASYNEQFF.

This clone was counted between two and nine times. The DNA for the CDR3 is TGCGCCAGCAGCCAAGCGGGACAGGGGGAGGCCGGGGCCAACGTCCTGACTTTC. This encodes CASSQAGQGEAGANVLTF. The J gene is TRBJ2-6, the V gene TRBV4-1, with 11 bases matching TRBD1. This CDR3 is 18 amino acids long. Looked up from germline, CDR1 is MGHRA and CDR2 is YSYEKL. The ends lost 1 base at V and 4 bases at J; junction bases unmatched: 6.

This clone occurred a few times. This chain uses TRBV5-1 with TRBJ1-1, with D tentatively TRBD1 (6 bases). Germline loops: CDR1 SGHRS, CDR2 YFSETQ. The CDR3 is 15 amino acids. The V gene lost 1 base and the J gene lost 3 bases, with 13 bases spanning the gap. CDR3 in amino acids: CASSLLTGSYTEAFF. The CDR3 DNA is TGCGCCAGCAGCTTGCTAACAGGGTCCTACACTGAAGCTTTCTTT.

Written as DNA, the CDR3 is TGTGCCAGCAGCCTCCGTTACCTAACAGATACGCAGTATTTT. It encodes CASSLRYLTDTQYF. The V call is TRBV27, the J call TRBJ2-3; no clear D gene. V was pared by 6 bases and J by 3 bases, with 13 bases between. The CDR3 covers 14 residues. Germline values: CDR1 MNHEY, CDR2 SMNVEV (reference sequence).

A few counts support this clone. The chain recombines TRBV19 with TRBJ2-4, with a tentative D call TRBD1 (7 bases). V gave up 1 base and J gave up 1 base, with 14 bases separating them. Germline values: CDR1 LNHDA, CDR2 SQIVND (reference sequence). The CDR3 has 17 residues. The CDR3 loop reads CASSIAGADRAKNIQYF. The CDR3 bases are TGTGCCAGTAGTATAGCGGGGGCGGACAGGGCCAAAAACATTCAGTACTTC.

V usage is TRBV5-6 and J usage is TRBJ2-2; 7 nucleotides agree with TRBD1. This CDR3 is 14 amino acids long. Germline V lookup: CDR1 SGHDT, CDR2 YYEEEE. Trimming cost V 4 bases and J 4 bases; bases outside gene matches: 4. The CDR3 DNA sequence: TGTGCCAGCAGCCGTGACAGGGTCACCGGGGAGCTGTTTTTT. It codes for CASSRDRVTGELFF.

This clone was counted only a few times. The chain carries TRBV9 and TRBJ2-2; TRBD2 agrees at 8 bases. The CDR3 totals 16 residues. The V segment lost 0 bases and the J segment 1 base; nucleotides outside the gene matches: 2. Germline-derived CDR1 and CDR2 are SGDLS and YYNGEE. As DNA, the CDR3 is TGTGCCAGCAGCGTAGAGCTAGCGGGGAACACCGGGGAGCTGTTTTTT. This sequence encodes CASSVELAGNTGELFF.

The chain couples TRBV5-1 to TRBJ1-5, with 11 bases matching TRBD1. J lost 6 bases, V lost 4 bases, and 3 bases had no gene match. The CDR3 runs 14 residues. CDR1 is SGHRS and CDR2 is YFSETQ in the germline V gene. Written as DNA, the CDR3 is TGCGCCAGCAGCACCGGGACAGGGGGTCAGCCCCAGCATTTT. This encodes CASSTGTGGQPQHF.

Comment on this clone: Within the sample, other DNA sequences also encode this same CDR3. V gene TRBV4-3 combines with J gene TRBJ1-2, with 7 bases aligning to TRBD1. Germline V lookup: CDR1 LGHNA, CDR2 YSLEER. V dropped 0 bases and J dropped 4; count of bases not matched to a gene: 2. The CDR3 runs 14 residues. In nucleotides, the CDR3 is TGCGCCAGCAGCCAAGATCGGACAGGCTATGGCTACACCTTC. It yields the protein CASSQDRTGYGYTF.

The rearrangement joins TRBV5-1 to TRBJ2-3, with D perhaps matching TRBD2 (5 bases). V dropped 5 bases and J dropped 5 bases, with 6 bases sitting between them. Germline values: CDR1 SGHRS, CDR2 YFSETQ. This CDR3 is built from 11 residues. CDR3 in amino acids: CASRAGDTQYF. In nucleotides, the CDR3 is TGCGCCAGCAGGGCGGGAGATACGCAGTATTTT.